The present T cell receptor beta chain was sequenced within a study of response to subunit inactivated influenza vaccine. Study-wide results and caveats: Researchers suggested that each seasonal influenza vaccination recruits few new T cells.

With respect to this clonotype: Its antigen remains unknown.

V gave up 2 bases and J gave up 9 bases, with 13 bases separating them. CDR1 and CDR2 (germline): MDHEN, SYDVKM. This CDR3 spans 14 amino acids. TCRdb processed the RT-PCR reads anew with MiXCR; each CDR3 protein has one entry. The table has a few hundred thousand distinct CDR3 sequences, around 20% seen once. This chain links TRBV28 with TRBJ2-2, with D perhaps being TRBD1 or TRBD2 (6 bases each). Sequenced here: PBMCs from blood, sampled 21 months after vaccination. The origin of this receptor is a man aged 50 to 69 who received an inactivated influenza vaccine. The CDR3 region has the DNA TGTGCCAGCAGTTTACCTACGGGGGCCCGGGAGCTGTTTTTT. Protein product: CASSLPTGARELFF.